One and the same sample provided the 5 T cell receptor beta chains below, sequenced in a study of CD8 T cells in Susac syndrome. The authors reverse transcribed 0.5 to 1 ug RNA with random hexamers. TCRdb re-derived calls from the immunoSEQ multiplex PCR reads in MiXCR, one entry per CDR3 protein. The sample has some 110,000 distinct CDR3 sequences; around 92% are singletons. Material for sequencing was CD4+ T cells from PBMCs. The receptors were gathered from a human donor with multiple sclerosis.

The DNA of the CDR3 is TGTGCCAGCAGCTTGGCCATACAGGGTAGTTACTATGGCTACACCTTC. Its translation is CASSLAIQGSYYGYTF. The chain joins TRBV5-6 to TRBJ1-2; maybe TRBD1 (6 bases). Germline loops: CDR1 SGHDT, CDR2 YYEEEE. Deletions cut 0 bases from V and 3 bases from J, with 15 bases between. The CDR3 has 16 residues.

The V and J genes are TRBV5-1 and TRBJ1-2; 10 bases fit TRBD1. There are 15 residues in the CDR3. CDR1 is SGHRS, CDR2 YFSETQ, per germline. V dropped 1 base and J dropped 6; count of bases not matched to a gene: 6. The DNA for the CDR3 is TGCGCCAGCAGCTTGAACCCGGACAGGGGGGATGGCTACACCTTC. This translates into CASSLNPDRGDGYTF. Full variable domain (missing parts from reference TRBV5-1 and TRBJ1-2): KAGVTQTPRYLIKTRGQQVTLSCSPISGHRSVSWYQQTPGQGLQFLFEYFSETQRNKGNFPGRFSGRQFSNSRSEMNVSTLELGDSALYLCASSLNPDRGDGYTFGSGTRLTVV.

The chain carries TRBV28 and TRBJ2-1, with D hard to call. This CDR3 comprises 12 residues. The V end lost 7 bases, the J end lost 6 bases, and 10 bases lay between the germline ends. Germline V lookup: CDR1 MDHEN, CDR2 SYDVKM. The chain's CDR3 is CASNNAFNEQFF. The CDR3 nucleotides read TGTGCCAGCAATAACGCCTTCAATGAGCAGTTCTTC.

The rearrangement uses TRBV20-1 and TRBJ2-7, with D maybe TRBD2 (5 bases). V was trimmed by 5 bases and J by 1 base, leaving 15 bases between them. In germline, CDR1 is DFQATT, CDR2 SNEGSKA (reference sequence). The CDR3 extends over 14 amino acids. CDR3 amino acids: CSADLWRRSYEQYF. In nucleotides, the CDR3 is TGCAGTGCTGATCTTTGGAGGAGATCCTACGAGCAGTACTTC.

V usage is TRBV6-5 and J usage is TRBJ2-4; TRBD1 aligns across 10 bases. CDR3 length equals 15 residues. CDR1 and CDR2 from the germline V gene are MNHEY and SVGAGI. V was pared by 2 bases and J by 9 bases, with 7 bases of the junction left unmatched. The chain's CDR3 is CASSYAGQGKSIQYF. Here the CDR3 DNA reads TGTGCCAGCAGTTACGCGGGACAGGGGAAGAGCATTCAGTACTTC.